The 26 T cell receptor beta chains given below trace back to one sample, sequenced in a study of T cells after yellow fever vaccination. TCRdb reprocessed the 5' RACE reads with MiXCR, giving one entry per CDR3 protein. The table shows about 400,000 distinct CDR3 sequences, with about 6.2% occurring only once. Here the sequenced sample was PBMCs, taken 5 days after the yellow fever booster vaccination. The receptors derive from a man in his thirties or forties who received the YFV17D yellow fever vaccine.

This clonotype was observed a few times. The rearrangement uses TRBV12-3 or TRBV12-4 and TRBJ1-1; D gene ambiguous. V lost 3 bases to trimming and J lost 6 bases, with 17 bases between them. The CDR3 runs 15 residues. CDR3 region: CASSFTPGGQAEAFF. In DNA, the CDR3 is TGTGCCAGCAGTTTCACCCCGGGCGGCCAGGCTGAAGCTTTCTTT.

Many counts were recorded for this clonotype. The chain recombines TRBV27 with TRBJ2-7, with D possibly TRBD2 on 6 matching bases. CDR1 and CDR2 from the germline V gene are MNHEY and SMNVEV (reference sequence). The CDR3 has 15 amino acids. V shed 7 bases and J shed 0 bases, with 16 bases lying between them. As DNA, the CDR3 is TGTGCCAGCACCTCGAGCGGGTCGAGCTCCTACGAGCAGTACTTC. Translating it yields CASTSSGSSSYEQYF.

There are a few counts of this clonotype. J is TRBJ2-7 and V is TRBV3-1; 8 bases are shared with TRBD2. The V and J ends lost 2 bases and 4 bases, in that order; junction bases with no gene match: 10. Per germline, CDR1 LGHDT and CDR2 YNNKEL (reference sequence). The CDR3 consists of 16 residues. CDR3 residues: CASSQFSSGIWYEQYF. The CDR3 DNA follows: TGTGCCAGCAGCCAATTCAGTAGCGGGATATGGTACGAGCAGTACTTC.

This chain connects TRBV25-1 to TRBJ2-3; D is perhaps TRBD1 (5 bases). V was trimmed by 6 bases and J by 4 bases, leaving 5 bases between them. Looked up from germline, CDR1 is MGHDK and CDR2 is SYGVNS. CDR3 size: 11 residues. CDR3 bases: TGTGCCAGCAGGACAGCAGATACGCAGTATTTT. This gives the protein CASRTADTQYF.

This sequence joins TRBV5-4 and TRBJ2-7, with a tentative D call TRBD2 (6 bases). The CDR3 length is 16 residues. Germline V lookup: CDR1 SGHNT, CDR2 YYREEE (reference sequence). V was pared by 0 bases and J by 2 bases, with 15 bases between. The CDR3 reads CASSLAWGEATYEQYF. CDR3 sequence (DNA): TGTGCCAGCAGCTTGGCCTGGGGGGAGGCGACCTACGAGCAGTACTTC.

This clonotype turned up a few times. The chain uses TRBV6-5 and TRBJ1-5; D uncertain. Germline-derived CDR1 and CDR2 are MNHEY and SVGAGI. There are 15 residues in the CDR3. Trimming cost V 2 bases and J 4 bases, with 12 bases left between them. The CDR3 sequence: CASSYPGRNNQPQHF. The CDR3 nucleotides are TGTGCCAGCAGTTACCCCGGACGGAATAATCAGCCCCAGCATTTT.

This clonotype was seen only a few times. This chain uses TRBV7-2 with TRBJ2-7; D is unresolved. CDR1 SGHTA and CDR2 FQGNSA come from the germline V gene. V shed 1 base and J shed 5 bases, with 9 bases lying between them. This CDR3 has 13 residues. CDR3 amino acids: CASSLGMLDEQYF. CDR3 bases: TGTGCCAGCAGCTTAGGAATGTTAGACGAGCAGTACTTC. Complete variable domain (other parts from reference TRBV7-2 and TRBJ2-7): GAGVSQSPSNKVTEKGKDVELRCDPISGHTALYWYRQSLGQGLEFLIYFQGNSAPDKSGLPSDRFSAERTGGSVSTLTIQRTQQEDSAVYLCASSLGMLDEQYFGPGTRLTVT.

This clonotype has at least ten counts. The chain carries TRBV7-2 and TRBJ2-1, with 7 nucleotides matching TRBD2. The CDR3 spans 14 residues. V dropped 3 bases and J dropped 8; count of bases not matched to a gene: 7. CDR1 is SGHTA and CDR2 is FQGNSA in the germline V gene. The CDR3 sequence: CASSFTMGRDEQFF. For the CDR3, the DNA is TGTGCCAGCAGCTTTACGATGGGGAGGGATGAGCAGTTCTTC.

This clonotype was counted ten times or more. The CDR3 DNA is TGTGCCAGCAGCTTAGTCGGGGGGGACAATGAGCAGTTCTTC. Residues: CASSLVGGDNEQFF. V gene TRBV7-2 combines with J gene TRBJ2-1; 8 bases fit TRBD2. The J segment lost 5 bases and the V segment lost 1 base, leaving 1 base of the junction unmatched. Germline lookup yields CDR1 SGHTA and CDR2 FQGNSA. CDR3 length equals 14 residues.

This clonotype was seen a handful of times. The chain couples TRBV19 to TRBJ2-5; D perhaps matches TRBD1 (5 bases). The CDR3 sequence is 13 residues long. The V end was cut by 7 bases, the J end by 1 base, with 10 bases between. Germline CDR1 and CDR2: LNHDA and SQIVND (reference sequence). CDR3 loop: CASMGQAQETQYF. The DNA for the CDR3 is TGTGCCAGTATGGGGCAGGCCCAAGAGACCCAGTACTTC. The complete variable domain, with remaining parts taken from reference TRBV19 and TRBJ2-5, reads DGGITQSPKYLFRKEGQNVTLSCEQNLNHDAMYWYRQDPGQGLRLIYYSQIVNDFQKGDIAEGYSVSREKKESFPLTVTSAQKNPTAFYLCASMGQAQETQYFGPGTRLLVL.

V and J are TRBV6-5 and TRBJ2-7; perhaps TRBD1 as D (5 bases). V lost 2 bases to trimming and J lost 0 bases, with 8 bases between them. The CDR3 runs to 14 residues. Germline V gene lookup returns CDR1 MNHEY and CDR2 SVGAGI. CDR3 protein: CASSYMQGSYEQYF. CDR3 DNA sequence: TGTGCCAGCAGTTACATGCAGGGCTCCTACGAGCAGTACTTC.

V is TRBV9 and J is TRBJ2-1; 8 bases line up with TRBD2. Unmatched junction bases numbered 8, after V lost 0 bases and J lost 9 bases. The CDR3 spans 15 residues. CDR1 is SGDLS and CDR2 is YYNGEE in the germline V gene. The CDR3 nucleotides read TGTGCCAGCAGCGTAGGGCCAGCGGGAGTGGGTGAGCAGTTCTTC. This sequence encodes CASSVGPAGVGEQFF.

This clonotype was seen at least ten times. This chain uses TRBV18 with TRBJ2-3; 11 nucleotides align to TRBD2. The germline V gene encodes CDR1 KGHSH and CDR2 LQKENI. The CDR3 spans 15 residues. V lost 1 base and J lost 5; bases outside the gene matches: 2. The CDR3 nucleotides read TGTGCCAGCTCACCACAGCTAGCGGGAGGAGATACGCAGTATTTT. Protein product: CASSPQLAGGDTQYF.

This clonotype was detected only a few times. V usage is TRBV20-1 and J usage is TRBJ2-7; D is perhaps TRBD1 or TRBD2 (5 bases each). This CDR3 is built from 13 residues. V lost 6 bases, J lost 1 base, and 13 bases lay in between. CDR1 is DFQATT and CDR2 is SNEGSKA in the germline V gene (reference sequence). As DNA, the CDR3 is TGCAGTGCGGGACCCCCTGGATCCTACGAGCAGTACTTC. It translates to CSAGPPGSYEQYF.

The V gene is TRBV7-2, the J gene TRBJ2-1; D is unclear. With 1 base removed from V and 0 bases from J, the gap between germline ends came to 4 bases. Germline CDR1 reads SGHTA; CDR2 reads FQGNSA. The length of the CDR3 is 14 residues. CDR3 sequence: CASSLVISYNEQFF. The CDR3 DNA reads as TGTGCCAGCAGCTTAGTAATCTCCTACAATGAGCAGTTCTTC.

This clonotype was counted many times. The chain couples TRBV10-1 to TRBJ2-3; D remains unclear. V lost 6 bases and J 2 bases, leaving 6 bases between the germline ends. Germline V gene lookup returns CDR1 WNHNN and CDR2 SYGVQD (reference sequence). This CDR3 comprises 12 residues. The CDR3 loop reads CASRATTDTQYF. The CDR3 coding sequence is TGCGCCAGCAGAGCCACCACAGATACGCAGTATTTT.

This clonotype appeared a few times. This chain uses TRBV10-3 with TRBJ2-5, with D possibly TRBD2 on 5 matching bases. Trimming stripped 2 bases from V and 2 bases from J, with 15 bases between. The CDR3 consists of 16 residues. The V gene's germline CDR1 is ENHRY and CDR2 SYGVKD. CDR3 protein: CAISEGGPGGQETQYF. As DNA, the CDR3 is TGTGCCATCAGTGAGGGAGGACCCGGAGGTCAAGAGACCCAGTACTTC.

There are a few counts of this clonotype. V and J are TRBV6-1 and TRBJ2-1; D is perhaps TRBD2 (7 bases). V shed 5 bases and J shed 4 bases, with 15 bases lying between them. Germline CDR1 MNHNS, CDR2 SASEGT. This CDR3 is built from 15 residues. The CDR3 loop is CASSPRGDIYNEQFF. The CDR3 DNA reads as TGTGCCAGCAGTCCCCGGGGGGACATATACAATGAGCAGTTCTTC.

The gene calls are TRBV7-8 and TRBJ2-5; D remains ambiguous. Germline CDR1 and CDR2: SGHVS and FQNEAQ. This CDR3 comprises 13 residues. Trimming cost V 7 bases and J 2 bases, with 11 bases left between them. The CDR3 sequence: CASIGQTQETQYF. CDR3 nucleotides: TGTGCCAGCATAGGGCAAACTCAAGAGACCCAGTACTTC.

This clonotype was recorded a few times. The V and J genes are TRBV7-2 and TRBJ1-3, with D tentatively TRBD1 (5 bases). V was clipped by 1 base and J by 2 bases, with 9 bases between them. The CDR3 length is 15 residues. Looked up from germline, CDR1 is SGHTA and CDR2 is FQGNSA. CDR3 protein: CASSLVPGAGNTIYF. The CDR3 region has the DNA TGTGCCAGCAGCTTAGTTCCGGGGGCTGGAAACACCATATATTTT.

This clonotype was detected many times. The chain employs TRBV6-5 and TRBJ1-1; a weak D match, TRBD1 (6 bases). Per germline, CDR1 MNHEY and CDR2 SVGAGI. The CDR3 has 12 amino acids. Trimming took 6 bases from V and 9 from J, leaving 14 bases between them. The CDR3 sequence is CASSAAQGQAFF. The CDR3 DNA reads as TGTGCCAGCAGCGCAGCCCAGGGGCAAGCTTTCTTT.

The chain recombines TRBV15 with TRBJ2-5; 8 bases are a match to TRBD2. Germline V CDR1 and CDR2: LNHNV, YYDKDF (reference sequence). V lost 0 bases and J lost 4; bases outside the gene matches: 4. CDR3 size: 15 residues. DNA of the CDR3: TGTGCCACCAGCAGAGATATTACTAGCGGAGAGACCCAGTACTTC. Its translation is CATSRDITSGETQYF.

This clonotype occurred many times. The J gene is TRBJ1-1, the V gene TRBV7-3; D perhaps matches TRBD1 (5 bases). Trimming took 5 bases from V and 1 from J, leaving 8 bases between them. The CDR3 spans 13 residues. The germline CDR1 and CDR2 sequences are SGHTA and FQGTGA. In DNA, the CDR3 is TGTGCCAGCAGCCGACAGCAGAACACTGAAGCTTTCTTT. Its translation: CASSRQQNTEAFF.

This clonotype was seen only a few times. The rearrangement uses TRBV5-1 and TRBJ2-5; possible D gene TRBD1, 6 bases. Germline CDR1 is SGHRS and CDR2 is YFSETQ. The V end lost 0 bases, the J end lost 1 base, and 16 bases lay between the germline ends. The CDR3 is 17 amino acids. The CDR3 sequence is CASSLAVGQVTQETQYF. The CDR3 coding sequence is TGCGCCAGCAGCTTGGCCGTGGGACAAGTAACCCAAGAGACCCAGTACTTC.

The chain uses TRBV4-2 and TRBJ1-2, with a possible D match to TRBD1 (5 bases). CDR3 size: 15 residues. Germline assignment: CDR1 LGHNA and CDR2 YNFKEQ. Between the trimmed V and J ends, which lost 2 bases and 1 base, there was a span of 11 bases. CDR3: CASSQSETDNYGYTF. In nucleotides, the CDR3 is TGTGCCAGCAGCCAATCGGAGACAGATAACTATGGCTACACCTTC.

The chain recombines TRBV5-1 with TRBJ2-1; no clear D gene. The CDR3 runs to 15 residues. Germline loops: CDR1 SGHRS, CDR2 YFSETQ. Trimming removed 0 bases at V and 6 bases at J, with 13 bases between. In DNA, the CDR3 is TGCGCCAGCAGCTTGGCTCTAGGGCAAACCAATGAGCAGTTCTTC. Its protein is CASSLALGQTNEQFF.